This T cell receptor (beta chain) stems from a study of CDR3 diversity in severe acne. TCRdb re-derived calls from the PCR reads in MiXCR, one entry per CDR3 protein. The sample holds over 70,000 distinct CDR3 sequences; 50% to 65% are singletons and the top ten take 14%. The J segment lost 4 bases and the V segment lost 4 bases, leaving 11 bases of the junction unmatched. Germline CDR1 and CDR2: SQVTM and ANQGSEA. This CDR3 spans 15 amino acids. Many counts were recorded for this clonotype. The clonotype comes from a male donor in good health, without acne. The V gene is TRBV29-1, the J gene TRBJ1-2, with 8 positions matching TRBD1. Sequenced sample: blood. CDR3 amino acids: CSVVGGTGMGYGYTF. CDR3 bases: TGCAGCGTTGTAGGGGGGACAGGAATGGGCTATGGCTACACCTTC. The whole variable domain, filled in from reference TRBV29-1 and TRBJ1-2, reads SAVISQKPSRDICQRGTSLTIQCQVDSQVTMMFWYRQQPGQSLTLIATANQGSEATYESGFVIDKFPISRPNLTFSTLTVSNMSPEDSSIYLCSVVGGTGMGYGYTFGSGTRLTVV.